This T cell receptor beta chain derives from a study of T cell repertoires in cytomegalovirus infection. Study outcomes and limitations: The cumulative frequency of public TCR beta families distinguished individuals who carried CMV together with the relevant HLA.

This clonotype was counted between two and nine times. Its antigen is not known. TCRdb re-analysed the reads in MiXCR, keeping a single row per CDR3 protein. The repertoire includes more than 400,000 distinct CDR3 sequences, more than 25% of them detected once, and roughly an eighth sits in the top ten. From germline, CDR1 is SGHAT and CDR2 FQNNGV. The V end was cut by 2 bases, the J end by 0 bases, with 9 bases between. There are 15 residues in the CDR3. Sequencing input: PBMCs. The source is a human donor in good health (CMV status not recorded). Some clones in this sample may be carry-over from other donors' samples. This chain joins TRBV11-2 and TRBJ2-3; no reliable D call. The CDR3 reads CASSLYTMSTDTQYF. DNA of the CDR3: TGTGCCAGCAGCTTATACACGATGAGCACAGATACGCAGTATTTT. The full variable domain, completed using reference TRBV11-2 and TRBJ2-3, is EAGVAQSPRYKIIEKRQSVAFWCNPISGHATLYWYQQILGQGPKLLIQFQNNGVVDDSQLPKDRFSAERLKGVDSTLKIQPAKLEDSAVYLCASSLYTMSTDTQYFGPGTRLTVL.